The rows below give T cell receptor beta chains drawn from one sample of a study of T-cell memory formation after mild COVID-19. In TCRdb, the 5' RACE reads were re-called with MiXCR into one record per CDR3 protein. The repertoire holds roughly 610,000 distinct CDR3 sequences, 15% to 20% seen once, with just over 8% in the top ten. Source material: PBMCs or a T cell subset sorted from them (not recorded which). These receptors came from an adult woman who had mild COVID-19 (a few samples of this study predate the infection). Cell type and time point are not known. Each CDR3 is given with its conserved first and last residue. The D gene is left open where the match is weak. The size entry is marked missing in some rows and otherwise reads once, few, many or a size class.

CDR3aa,CDR3nt,abundance,d_gene,j_gene,v_gene
CASSLANPSSYEQYF,TGTGCCAGCAGCTTAGCGAACCCCAGCTCCTACGAGCAGTACTTC,few,-,TRBJ2-7,TRBV7-8
CASSLPGLGYEQYF,TGTGCCAGCAGCTTACCGGGACTCGGCTACGAGCAGTACTTC,-,-,TRBJ2-7,TRBV11-2
CASSLARVAQYF,TGTGCCAGCAGTTTAGCCAGGGTGGCCCAGTACTTC,few,-,TRBJ2-5,TRBV12-3/TRBV12-4
CASSDSGQTKETQYF,TGTGCCAGCAGTGACTCAGGTCAAACGAAAGAGACCCAGTACTTC,few,-,TRBJ2-5,TRBV25-1
CASRPGLALYNEQFF,TGTGCCAGCCGCCCGGGACTAGCGCTATACAATGAGCAGTTCTTC,-,TRBD2,TRBJ2-1,TRBV7-2
CAISGGGHATDTQYF,TGTGCCATCAGTGGCGGGGGGCACGCTACAGATACGCAGTATTTT,few,TRBD2,TRBJ2-3,TRBV10-3
CASSRDAGLSYEQYF,TGCGCCAGCAGCCGAGACGCAGGCCTCTCCTACGAGCAGTACTTC,few,-,TRBJ2-7,TRBV5-1
CASSREVGYEQYF,TGTGCCAGCTCCAGGGAGGTCGGGTACGAGCAGTACTTC,-,-,TRBJ2-7,TRBV2
CASRLLAGGSTGELFF,TGTGCCAGCAGATTACTAGCGGGAGGGAGTACCGGGGAGCTGTTTTTT,few,TRBD2,TRBJ2-2,TRBV12-3/TRBV12-4
CASSLTVHNYGYTF,TGTGCCAGCAGTTTGACGGTCCACAACTATGGCTACACCTTC,few,-,TRBJ1-2,TRBV12-3/TRBV12-4
CSAGGAGELFF,TGCAGTGCTGGGGGGGCCGGGGAGCTGTTTTTT,-,TRBD2,TRBJ2-2,TRBV20-1
CAVSPVGGSNYGYTF,TGTGCAGTTAGTCCTGTGGGGGGAAGTAACTATGGCTACACCTTC,-,-,TRBJ1-2,TRBV19
CASSFQGGNYGYTF,TGTGCCAGCAGTTTTCAGGGAGGAAACTATGGCTACACCTTC,-,-,TRBJ1-2,TRBV12-3/TRBV12-4
CASSYEPSRLSGELFF,TGTGCCAGCAGTTACGAACCCTCCCGATTGTCCGGGGAGCTGTTTTTT,few,-,TRBJ2-2,TRBV6-5
CASSGYTVGNYGYTF,TGTGCCAGCAGTGGCTACACGGTCGGCAACTATGGCTACACCTTC,-,-,TRBJ1-2,TRBV25-1
CASGRGPLNTGELFF,TGTGCCAGTGGTCGGGGGCCGCTGAACACCGGGGAGCTGTTTTTT,-,-,TRBJ2-2,TRBV19
CASSLPAGATGELFF,TGTGCCAGCAGTTTACCGGCGGGAGCTACCGGGGAGCTGTTTTTT,-,TRBD2,TRBJ2-2,TRBV12-3/TRBV12-4
CSARAADRSLNYGYTF,TGCAGTGCTAGAGCCGCGGACAGGAGTCTTAACTATGGCTACACCTTC,few,TRBD1,TRBJ1-2,TRBV20-1
CASSSHRDNTEAFF,TGTGCCAGCAGCTCTCACCGGGACAACACTGAAGCTTTCTTT,-,-,TRBJ1-1,TRBV7-9
CASSLAGQGALHSSYNEQFF,TGCGCCAGCAGCTTGGCGGGACAGGGGGCCTTACATAGCTCCTACAATGAGCAGTTCTTC,few,TRBD1,TRBJ2-1,TRBV5-1
CASSPPSGQETQYF,TGTGCCAGCTCACCACCAAGCGGGCAAGAGACCCAGTACTTC,few,-,TRBJ2-5,TRBV18
CSVVTASSYEQYF,TGCAGCGTTGTGACAGCAAGCTCCTACGAGCAGTACTTC,-,-,TRBJ2-7,TRBV29-1
CASKIYRFQGVLFTGELFF,TGTGCCAGCAAAATTTACAGGTTTCAAGGGGTGCTATTCACCGGGGAGCTGTTTTTT,once,-,TRBJ2-2,TRBV12-3/TRBV12-4
CASSQDFGNTEAFF,TGCGCCAGCAGCCAAGATTTCGGGAACACTGAAGCTTTCTTT,-,-,TRBJ1-1,TRBV4-3
CASSYSGQLNTEAFF,TGTGCCAGCAGTTACTCGGGGCAATTGAACACTGAAGCTTTCTTT,few,-,TRBJ1-1,TRBV6-5
CASKGLEAKAFF,TGTGCCAGCAAAGGGTTGGAAGCGAAAGCTTTCTTT,many,-,TRBJ1-1,TRBV27
CASSRRGQGDGYTF,TGTGCCAGCAGCCGACGAGGACAGGGAGATGGCTACACCTTC,-,TRBD1,TRBJ1-2,TRBV11-2
CASSLVGNSYEQYF,TGTGCCAGCAGCTTAGTAGGCAACTCCTACGAGCAGTACTTC,many,-,TRBJ2-7,TRBV7-9
CSARAWRERVGELFF,TGCAGTGCTAGAGCTTGGCGGGAGCGGGTCGGGGAGCTGTTTTTT,few,TRBD2,TRBJ2-2,TRBV20-1
CSVGGSNQPQHF,TGCAGTGTGGGGGGGAGCAATCAGCCCCAGCATTTT,-,-,TRBJ1-5,TRBV20-1
CASSLAVEQYF,TGTGCCAGCAGTTTAGCGGTCGAGCAGTACTTC,many,-,TRBJ2-7,TRBV7-2
CASSKTGPLEAFF,TGTGCCAGCAGCAAGACAGGCCCTCTTGAAGCTTTCTTT,-,-,TRBJ1-1,TRBV7-8
CASSYGTEAYEQYF,TGTGCCAGCAGTTACGGGACGGAAGCCTACGAGCAGTACTTC,-,-,TRBJ2-7,TRBV6-5
CASSLGQSVTEAFF,TGCGCCAGCAGCTTAGGACAGTCGGTTACTGAAGCTTTCTTT,-,-,TRBJ1-1,TRBV5-1
CAWSSTGLDGYTF,TGTGCCTGGAGTTCTACAGGGCTGGATGGCTACACCTTC,-,-,TRBJ1-2,TRBV30
CASRGRGTTKHGYTF,TGTGCCAGTAGGGGACGGGGGACAACGAAGCATGGCTACACCTTC,few,-,TRBJ1-2,TRBV19
CASSYPSTSTDTQYF,TGCGCCAGCAGCTACCCGAGTACCAGCACAGATACGCAGTATTTT,-,-,TRBJ2-3,TRBV5-1
CAFSGSRSTDTQYF,TGTGCCTTCAGCGGGAGTAGAAGCACAGATACGCAGTATTTT,few,TRBD2,TRBJ2-3,TRBV5-4
CASSSRLAGSTDTQYF,TGTGCCAGCAGCTCCCGACTAGCGGGATCCACAGATACGCAGTATTTT,many,TRBD2,TRBJ2-3,TRBV7-2
CASSQGGQGPGTEAFF,TGTGCCAGCAGCCAAGGGGGGCAGGGGCCGGGCACTGAAGCTTTCTTT,few,-,TRBJ1-1,TRBV4-2
CSVEGEGGFTDTQYF,TGCAGCGTTGAAGGAGAGGGGGGATTCACAGATACGCAGTATTTT,few,-,TRBJ2-3,TRBV29-1
CSVSGTPRGTQYF,TGCAGCGTTAGCGGGACCCCTCGGGGTACGCAGTATTTT,few,TRBD2,TRBJ2-3,TRBV20-1
CASSYSIGGAGELFF,TGTGCCAGCAGTTACTCGATTGGGGGGGCCGGGGAGCTGTTTTTT,-,TRBD2,TRBJ2-2,TRBV6-5
CASSLDKGPQYF,TGTGCCAGCAGCTTAGATAAAGGTCCCCAGTACTTC,-,-,TRBJ2-5,TRBV11-2
CASSSLGEPTDTQYF,TGTGCCAGCAGTTCTTTGGGAGAGCCCACAGATACGCAGTATTTT,-,-,TRBJ2-3,TRBV12-3/TRBV12-4
CASSQSGPMGGAKNIQYF,TGCGCCAGCAGTCAATCGGGACCGATGGGGGGAGCCAAAAACATTCAGTACTTC,few,-,TRBJ2-4,TRBV23-1
CAPHKGADEQYF,TGTGCCCCACACAAGGGGGCCGACGAGCAGTACTTC,-,TRBD1,TRBJ2-7,TRBV11-1
CASSLHRDSYNSPLHF,TGTGCCAGCAGCCTACATAGGGACTCCTATAATTCACCCCTCCACTTT,-,-,TRBJ1-6,TRBV11-2
CASSKGLAGTDTQYF,TGTGCCAGCAGTAAGGGACTAGCGGGCACAGATACGCAGTATTTT,-,TRBD2,TRBJ2-3,TRBV12-3/TRBV12-4
CASSQELVQETQYF,TGCGCCAGCAGCCAAGAGTTGGTCCAAGAGACCCAGTACTTC,-,-,TRBJ2-5,TRBV4-1
CASSAGRTYEQYF,TGTGCCAGCAGTGCAGGCAGGACCTACGAGCAGTACTTC,-,-,TRBJ2-7,TRBV6-1
CARPRTSGAYNEQFF,TGTGCCAGGCCCCGGACTAGCGGGGCCTACAATGAGCAGTTCTTC,-,TRBD2,TRBJ2-1,TRBV27
CASTDTSGIPSTDTQYF,TGTGCCAGCACCGACACATCCGGAATCCCTAGCACAGATACGCAGTATTTT,-,-,TRBJ2-3,TRBV6-2/TRBV6-3
CASGFDPRGRETQYF,TGTGCTAGTGGTTTCGACCCTCGGGGGCGTGAGACCCAGTACTTC,-,-,TRBJ2-5,TRBV12-5
CASSRRTDHSYNEQFF,TGTGCCAGCTCCCGACGGACAGACCACTCCTACAATGAGCAGTTCTTC,few,-,TRBJ2-1,TRBV18
CASSPSLAGGPNEQFF,TGCGCCAGCAGCCCGAGTCTAGCGGGGGGGCCCAATGAGCAGTTCTTC,many,TRBD2,TRBJ2-1,TRBV5-1
CASSFGQLTEAFF,TGTGCCAGCTCCTTCGGGCAACTTACTGAAGCTTTCTTT,few,-,TRBJ1-1,TRBV27
CASSLSWTSGNNEQFF,TGTGCCAGCAGTTTATCTTGGACTAGCGGGAACAATGAGCAGTTCTTC,few,TRBD2,TRBJ2-1,TRBV27
CASRKYNSYEQYF,TGTGCCAGCAGGAAATATAACTCCTACGAGCAGTACTTC,many,-,TRBJ2-7,TRBV13
CASSKRRPSNQPQHF,TGTGCCAGCAGCAAACGACGTCCCAGCAATCAGCCCCAGCATTTT,few,-,TRBJ1-5,TRBV5-6